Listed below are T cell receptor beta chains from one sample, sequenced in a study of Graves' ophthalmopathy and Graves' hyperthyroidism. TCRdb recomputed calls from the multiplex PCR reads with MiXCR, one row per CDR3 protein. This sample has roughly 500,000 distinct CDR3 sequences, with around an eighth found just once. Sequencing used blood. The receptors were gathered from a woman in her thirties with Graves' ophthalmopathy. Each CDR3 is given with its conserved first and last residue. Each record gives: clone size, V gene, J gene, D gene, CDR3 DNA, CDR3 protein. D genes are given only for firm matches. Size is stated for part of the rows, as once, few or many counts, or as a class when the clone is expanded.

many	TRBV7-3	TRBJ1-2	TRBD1	TGTGCCAGCAGCTTAGACAGGGGGGTCTATGGCTACACCTTC	CASSLDRGVYGYTF
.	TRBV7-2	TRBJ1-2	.	TGTGCCAGCAGCTTATCGTCTGCTGGGACGTATGGCTACACCTTC	CASSLSSAGTYGYTF
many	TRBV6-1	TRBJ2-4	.	TGTGCCAGCAGTGAATTTCAGGGGATCAAAAACATTCAGTACTTC	CASSEFQGIKNIQYF
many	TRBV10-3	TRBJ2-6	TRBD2	TGTGCCATCAGTGAGCTAGCGGGTGTCTCTGGGGCCAACGTCCTGACTTTC	CAISELAGVSGANVLTF
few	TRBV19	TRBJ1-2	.	TGTGCCAGTAGTATGAAGGGGCCAGGGTTCGGCTACACCTTC	CASSMKGPGFGYTF
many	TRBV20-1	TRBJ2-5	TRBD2	TGCAGTGCTAGAGGTTCGGGGGGAGAGACCCAGTACTTC	CSARGSGGETQYF
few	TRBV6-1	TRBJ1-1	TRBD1	TGTGCCAGCAGTGAGGGACAGGGGGTCGTCACTGAAGCTTTCTTT	CASSEGQGVVTEAFF
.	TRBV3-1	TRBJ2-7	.	TGTGCCAGCAGCCAAGGTTGGGGAAAAAGCTCCTACGAGCAGTACTTC	CASSQGWGKSSYEQYF
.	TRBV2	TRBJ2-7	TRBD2	TGTGCCAGCGGGGGGGTCGAGCAGTACTTC	CASGGVEQYF
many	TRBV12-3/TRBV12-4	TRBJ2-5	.	TGTGCCAGCAGCCAGACCTCGGGGGAGACCCAGTACTTC	CASSQTSGETQYF
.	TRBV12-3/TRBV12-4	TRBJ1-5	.	TGTGCCAGCAGTCCGGGGACTGGGTGGGATCAGCCCCAGCATTTT	CASSPGTGWDQPQHF
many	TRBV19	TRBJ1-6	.	TGTGCCAGTAGTCCCACAGGGAACGGACAGTCACCCCTCCACTTT	CASSPTGNGQSPLHF
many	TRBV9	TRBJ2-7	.	TGTGCCAGCGGACCGTCTCAGAGGAACATCGAGCAGTACTTC	CASGPSQRNIEQYF
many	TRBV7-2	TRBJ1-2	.	TGTGCCAGCAGCTTAGTAACCGGACAATCCTCCGGCTACACCTTC	CASSLVTGQSSGYTF
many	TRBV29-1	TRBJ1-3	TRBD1	TGCAGCGTAACAGGGGGCCAAGGAAACACCATATATTTT	CSVTGGQGNTIYF
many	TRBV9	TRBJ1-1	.	TGTGCCAGCAGCGTAGGGGACTACACTGAAGCTTTCTTT	CASSVGDYTEAFF
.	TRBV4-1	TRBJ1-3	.	TGCGCCAGCAGCCAAGGAAAGAGCTCTGGAAACACCATATATTTT	CASSQGKSSGNTIYF
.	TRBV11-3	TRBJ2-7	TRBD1	TGTGCCAGCAGCGCCCGACGGACAGGGACGAACGAGCAGTACTTC	CASSARRTGTNEQYF